This is a list of T cell receptor beta chains from one sample in a study of T cells in Graves' hyperthyroidism and ophthalmopathy. Using its own MiXCR run on the multiplex PCR reads, TCRdb lists one record per CDR3 protein. The data hold about 420,000 distinct CDR3 sequences, with approximately 15% observed a single time. Sample: blood. All receptors come from a woman under 30 with Graves' hyperthyroidism. The CDR3 runs from the conserved cysteine through the conserved F or W. The D gene is left open where the match is weak. The size of a clone is reported for some rows only, either as once, few or many, or as a class for expanded clones.

.,TRBV7-2,many,14,TRBJ2-3,TGTGCCAGCAGCACCTCCCTTACCTCAGATACGCAGTATTTT,CASSTSLTSDTQYF
.,TRBV27,many,13,TRBJ1-1,TGTGCCAGTTCAGGGGTATGGGACACTGAAGCTTTCTTT,CASSGVWDTEAFF
TRBD2,TRBV7-3,many,14,TRBJ2-7,TGTGCCAGCAGCTTAGCGGGGGGCTTGTCCGAGCAGTACTTC,CASSLAGGLSEQYF
.,TRBV28,many,14,TRBJ2-7,TGTGCCAGCAGTTTAGAGAACAGTCCCTACGAGCAGTACTTC,CASSLENSPYEQYF
.,TRBV7-9,.,16,TRBJ2-7,TGTGCCAGCAGCTCGGCCCAGCCGGGACGGGGCAATGAGCAGTACTTC,CASSSAQPGRGNEQYF
.,TRBV27,many,13,TRBJ1-5,TGTGCCAGCAGTCCCAATAGCAATCAGCCCCAGCATTTT,CASSPNSNQPQHF
TRBD2,TRBV11-3,many,14,TRBJ2-7,TGTGCCAGCAGCTTATTCGCTAGCGGGAGCGAGCAGTACTTC,CASSLFASGSEQYF
.,TRBV18,.,16,TRBJ2-5,TGTGCCAGCTCACCGGCCAGGGTCGCTGGGTCGGAGACCCAGTACTTC,CASSPARVAGSETQYF
.,TRBV20-1,many,12,TRBJ2-5,TGCGGGGCTGGCGTAGTGGAAGAGACCCAGTACTTC,CGAGVVEETQYF
.,TRBV19,few,14,TRBJ1-2,TGTGCCAGTACCGACTACAGGGTCGGTCGTGGCTACACCTTC,CASTDYRVGRGYTF
TRBD1,TRBV28,.,17,TRBJ1-3,TGTGCCAGCAGTTTCACAGGACAGGATAGCTCTGGAAACACCATATATTTT,CASSFTGQDSSGNTIYF
TRBD1,TRBV28,many,15,TRBJ1-4,TGTGCCAGCAGTACACAGGGGAGAGGTGATGAAAAACTGTTTTTT,CASSTQGRGDEKLFF
TRBD1,TRBV25-1,many,14,TRBJ1-1,TGTGCCAGCAGTGAACTGACAGGGAGCGCTGAAGCTTTCTTT,CASSELTGSAEAFF
TRBD2,TRBV3-1,many,15,TRBJ2-1,TGTGCCAGCAGCCAATTTTTAGCGGGAGTTAATGAGCAGTTCTTC,CASSQFLAGVNEQFF
TRBD1,TRBV5-1,.,15,TRBJ2-2,TGCGCCAGCAGCTACGGACAGGGCTACACCGGGGAGCTGTTTTTT,CASSYGQGYTGELFF
TRBD1,TRBV9,few,16,TRBJ2-3,TGTGCCAGCAGTGTTACAGGGGGAACTAGCACAGATACGCAGTATTTT,CASSVTGGTSTDTQYF
TRBD2,TRBV11-2,.,16,TRBJ2-1,TGTGCCAGCAGCTTAACAATAGCGGGAGGCCTCGAAGAGCAGTTCTTC,CASSLTIAGGLEEQFF
TRBD1,TRBV5-5,.,17,TRBJ1-5,TGTGCCAGCAGCTTACAGTCCGGACAGGGGGCCGATCAGCCCCAGCATTTT,CASSLQSGQGADQPQHF
.,TRBV5-1,many,14,TRBJ1-6,TGCGCCAGCAGCGCCACAGGCTATAATTCACCCCTCCACTTT,CASSATGYNSPLHF
TRBD1,TRBV7-8,few,14,TRBJ1-1,TGTGCCAGCAGCCCCGACAGGGGGCCTACTGAAGCTTTCTTT,CASSPDRGPTEAFF
TRBD2,TRBV6-1,many,15,TRBJ2-7,TGTGCCAGCAGTGAAGAGATGGCGGGAGGAGACGAGCAGTACTTC,CASSEEMAGGDEQYF
.,TRBV19,.,15,TRBJ2-7,TGTGCCAGTAGTATCACAGGGAAGCTACTCTACGAGCAGTACTTC,CASSITGKLLYEQYF
TRBD1,TRBV7-9,.,18,TRBJ2-5,TGTGCCAGCAGCCCGCCGGGGACCTCGGGACAGTTCCAAGAGACCCAGTACTTC,CASSPPGTSGQFQETQYF
.,TRBV20-1,few,16,TRBJ2-1,TGCAGTGCTAGAGGCGGTGCTAGCAGCCACCACAATGAGCAGTTCTTC,CSARGGASSHHNEQFF
.,TRBV19,.,13,TRBJ2-5,TGTGCCAGTAGTTCAGGGGAGAGAGAGACCCAGTACTTC,CASSSGERETQYF
TRBD1,TRBV7-9,.,15,TRBJ2-1,TGTGCCAGCAGCCCGAAGGGACAGGGGTACAATGAGCAGTTCTTC,CASSPKGQGYNEQFF
TRBD2,TRBV6-1,once,15,TRBJ2-1,TGTGCCAGCAGATCGGGACTAGCGGACTACAATGAGCAGTTCTTC,CASRSGLADYNEQFF
.,TRBV9,.,14,TRBJ2-3,TGTGCCAGTTCGTTAGCGGATAGCACAGATACGCAGTATTTT,CASSLADSTDTQYF
TRBD2,TRBV7-2,few,15,TRBJ2-7,TGTGCCAGCAGCTCGGGACTAGCGAGAGGGTACGAGCAGTACTTC,CASSSGLARGYEQYF
TRBD1,TRBV6-1,.,14,TRBJ2-7,TGTGCCAGCAGTGGCAACAGGGGTCGCTACGGGCAGTACTTC,CASSGNRGRYGQYF
.,TRBV20-1,.,15,TRBJ2-4,TGCAGTGCTAGCCCCCCGGGTGATCCCAAAAACATTCAGTACTTC,CSASPPGDPKNIQYF
.,TRBV7-9,many,11,TRBJ2-7,TGTGCCAGCAGTTTCTTGAACGAGCAGTACTTC,CASSFLNEQYF
.,TRBV5-5,many,14,TRBJ2-4,TGTGCCAGCAGAGGAGGGGGATCCAAAAACATTCAGTACTTC,CASRGGGSKNIQYF
TRBD1,TRBV19,.,16,TRBJ1-6,TGTGCCAGTAGTACCCTCGGGACAGGGCGCAATTCACCCCTCCACTTT,CASSTLGTGRNSPLHF
TRBD1,TRBV12-3/TRBV12-4,few,15,TRBJ1-6,TGTGCCAGCACTGTGGGACAGCTATATAATTCACCCCTCCACTTT,CASTVGQLYNSPLHF
.,TRBV7-9,many,15,TRBJ1-2,TGTGCCAGCAGCGCGGAAGACAGAGGACCTCGCGGCTACACCTTC,CASSAEDRGPRGYTF
.,TRBV3-1,many,16,TRBJ1-4,TGTGCCAGCAGCCAAGGCTCGATCCGGGGCACCGAGAAACTGTTTTTT,CASSQGSIRGTEKLFF
TRBD1,TRBV10-3,many,15,TRBJ2-7,TGTGCCATCAGGGTCACCGGGACAGGAGGTCTCGAGCAGTACTTC,CAIRVTGTGGLEQYF
TRBD2,TRBV18,many,16,TRBJ2-1,TGTGCCAGCTCACCACAGGGACTAGCGGGGCTCAATGAGCAGTTCTTC,CASSPQGLAGLNEQFF
.,TRBV20-1,many,11,TRBJ2-7,TGCAGTGCTAGTCCAGACTACGAGCAGTACTTC,CSASPDYEQYF
.,TRBV20-1,many,15,TRBJ2-1,TGCAGTGCTAGAGATACTCGGGGCCCCTACAATGAGCAGTTCTTC,CSARDTRGPYNEQFF
.,TRBV20-1,many,14,TRBJ2-1,TGCAGTGCTAGAGATAGTAGAAGGGGCAATGAGCAGTTCTTC,CSARDSRRGNEQFF
.,TRBV5-5,many,13,TRBJ2-1,TGTGCCAGCAGCGGGGGGCCAGGGCGGGAGCAGTTCTTC,CASSGGPGREQFF
.,TRBV2,many,15,TRBJ2-3,TGTGCCACTAACTCCTTCGGACAGCTCACAGATACGCAGTATTTT,CATNSFGQLTDTQYF
.,TRBV28,many,15,TRBJ2-7,TGTGCCAGCAGGGGGGTCGGGCCCTCGGGATACGAGCAGTACTTC,CASRGVGPSGYEQYF
TRBD1,TRBV5-1,many,14,TRBJ1-4,TGCGCCAGCAGCCTTAACAGGGGTAATGAAAAACTGTTTTTT,CASSLNRGNEKLFF
TRBD2,TRBV3-1,.,19,TRBJ2-2,TGTGCCAGCAGCCAAGTGAGTCAACTAGCGGGAGTCCGAACCGGGGAGCTGTTTTTT,CASSQVSQLAGVRTGELFF
TRBD1,TRBV20-1,many,14,TRBJ2-3,TGCAGTGGCCATTCTAGGGGGCACACAGATACGCAGTATTTT,CSGHSRGHTDTQYF
.,TRBV5-1,many,14,TRBJ1-1,TGCGCCAGCAGCGCGGACGGAGTGAACACTGAAGCTTTCTTT,CASSADGVNTEAFF
.,TRBV2,many,13,TRBJ1-5,TGTGCCAGCAGACCGGGAGATGGTCAGCCCCAGCATTTT,CASRPGDGQPQHF
TRBD1,TRBV2,many,15,TRBJ2-3,TGTGCCAGCAATCAGAGGGGGCAAAGCACAGATACGCAGTATTTT,CASNQRGQSTDTQYF
TRBD1,TRBV3-1,few,14,TRBJ2-5,TGTGCCAGCAGGCCGGGACAGGGAAGGGACACCCAGTACTTC,CASRPGQGRDTQYF
.,TRBV29-1,few,12,TRBJ2-1,TGCAGCGTTGGCAGAAGGGGCAATGAGCAGTTCTTC,CSVGRRGNEQFF